The 11 T cell receptor beta chains reported below all come from one sample, sequenced in a study of OX40 agonist ivuxolimab in advanced cancers. Profiled with immunoSEQ multiplex PCR; TCRdb holds only in-frame clones, not every one. Among about 60,000 clones, around 90% were seen once, and the ten largest hold over 2.5%. The sample consisted of CD4+ or CD8+ T cells sorted from blood, taken in a trial of the OX40 agonist ivuxolimab. Source of these receptors: an adult with an advanced solid tumor such as melanoma, head and neck, liver or kidney cancer.

The genes are TRBV27 and TRBJ2-2; 14 nucleotides align to TRBD2. V gave up 6 bases and J gave up 5 bases; unmatched junction bases: 11. Germline CDR1 reads MNHEY; CDR2 reads SMNVEV (reference sequence). This CDR3 comprises 18 residues. CDR3 region: CASRGPTGLAGATGELFF. DNA of the CDR3: TGTGCCAGCAGGGGACCCACGGGACTAGCGGGAGCTACCGGGGAGCTGTTTTTT.

The CDR3, as DNA: TGTGCCAGTAGTTCCGGGACAGTTTACAATGAGCAGTTCTTC. This codes for CASSSGTVYNEQFF. The rearrangement joins TRBV19 to TRBJ2-1, with 7 bases lining up with TRBD1. Germline loops: CDR1 LNHDA, CDR2 SQIVND (reference sequence). The CDR3 runs 14 residues. V lost 5 bases and J lost 4; bases outside the gene matches: 5.

The rearrangement links TRBV28 to TRBJ1-6; no clear D gene. Germline assignment: CDR1 MDHEN and CDR2 SYDVKM. The length of the CDR3 is 14 residues. V dropped 3 bases and J dropped 9 bases, with 12 bases sitting between them. CDR3 DNA sequence: TGTGCCAGCAGTTTGTTTAGAAGCAGTTCACCCCTCCACTTT. Translated: CASSLFRSSSPLHF.

DNA of the CDR3: TGTGCCAGCTCACTTGGACAGGAACAAGAGACCCAGTACTTC. Protein product: CASSLGQEQETQYF. The chain combines TRBV18 with TRBJ2-5, with TRBD1 matching over 7 bases. Looked up from germline, CDR1 is KGHSH and CDR2 is LQKENI. The CDR3 covers 14 residues. V was clipped by 4 bases and J by 2 bases; unmatched bases: 4.

The chain recombines TRBV5-6 with TRBJ2-1; 9 bases are shared with TRBD1. The germline gives CDR1 SGHDT, CDR2 YYEEEE. J was trimmed by 5 bases and V by 4 bases; bases with no gene match: 7. This CDR3 contains 15 residues. CDR3 DNA: TGTGCCAGCAGCCACCGGGACAGGGCCCACAATGAGCAGTTCTTC. As protein: CASSHRDRAHNEQFF.

The V call is TRBV6-1, the J call TRBJ2-5; perhaps TRBD2 as D (5 bases). This CDR3 has 13 residues. The germline CDR1 and CDR2 sequences are MNHNS and SASEGT. V lost 5 bases to trimming and J lost 5 bases, with 12 bases between them. The CDR3 DNA follows: TGTGCCAGCAGTAGAATGGAGGAGGAGACCCAGTACTTC. Its protein product is CASSRMEEETQYF.

A single count supports this clone. J is TRBJ2-5 and V is TRBV5-6; 7 bases match TRBD2. V gave up 4 bases and J gave up 5 bases; unmatched junction bases: 11. The CDR3 covers 15 residues. CDR1 and CDR2 (germline): SGHDT, YYEEEE. As DNA, the CDR3 is TGTGCCAGCAGCCCGGTGGGGGGGTACCTTGAGACCCAGTACTTC. It encodes CASSPVGGYLETQYF.

The chain combines TRBV11-2 with TRBJ1-2; no clear D. This CDR3 spans 13 amino acids. Trimming took off 3 bases at V and 6 bases at J, with 11 bases between the two ends. Germline assignment: CDR1 SGHAT and CDR2 FQNNGV. CDR3 in amino acids: CASSFRPSDGYTF. The CDR3 nucleotides are TGTGCCAGCAGCTTTAGGCCCTCTGATGGCTACACCTTC.

This sequence joins TRBV5-1 and TRBJ2-1, with D possibly being TRBD2 (5 bases). Germline CDR1 reads SGHRS; CDR2 reads YFSETQ. CDR3 length equals 16 residues. V gave up 0 bases and J gave up 0 bases, with 10 bases separating them. This chain's CDR3 is CASSLEGAFSYNEQFF. The DNA for the CDR3 is TGCGCCAGCAGCTTGGAGGGAGCGTTCTCCTACAATGAGCAGTTCTTC. Filled out from reference TRBV5-1 and TRBJ2-1, the complete variable domain reads KAGVTQTPRYLIKTRGQQVTLSCSPISGHRSVSWYQQTPGQGLQFLFEYFSETQRNKGNFPGRFSGRQFSNSRSEMNVSTLELGDSALYLCASSLEGAFSYNEQFFGPGTRLTVL.

The chain couples TRBV30 to TRBJ1-2; maybe TRBD1 (6 bases). This CDR3 spans 12 amino acids. Germline V lookup: CDR1 GTSNPN, CDR2 SVGIG (reference sequence). V lost 0 bases to trimming and J lost 8 bases, with 10 bases between them. The CDR3 here is CAWSVQGWGYTF. Written as DNA, the CDR3 is TGTGCCTGGAGTGTGCAGGGGTGGGGCTACACCTTC.

This chain connects TRBV15 to TRBJ2-2; tentative D call: TRBD1 (6 bases). The CDR3 is 14 amino acids. The V and J ends lost 3 bases and 5 bases respectively, with 10 bases between them. Germline V gene sequence: CDR1 LNHNV, CDR2 YYDKDF (reference sequence). The CDR3 here is CATSRDRITGELFF. In nucleotides, the CDR3 is TGTGCCACCAGCAGGGACAGAATAACCGGGGAGCTGTTTTTT. Based on the CDR3 plus reference TRBV15 and TRBJ2-2, the full variable domain is DAMVIQNPRYQVTQFGKPVTLSCSQTLNHNVMYWYQQKSSQAPKLLFHYYDKDFNNEADTPDNFQSRRPNTSFCFLDIRSPGLGDTAMYLCATSRDRITGELFFGEGSRLTVL.